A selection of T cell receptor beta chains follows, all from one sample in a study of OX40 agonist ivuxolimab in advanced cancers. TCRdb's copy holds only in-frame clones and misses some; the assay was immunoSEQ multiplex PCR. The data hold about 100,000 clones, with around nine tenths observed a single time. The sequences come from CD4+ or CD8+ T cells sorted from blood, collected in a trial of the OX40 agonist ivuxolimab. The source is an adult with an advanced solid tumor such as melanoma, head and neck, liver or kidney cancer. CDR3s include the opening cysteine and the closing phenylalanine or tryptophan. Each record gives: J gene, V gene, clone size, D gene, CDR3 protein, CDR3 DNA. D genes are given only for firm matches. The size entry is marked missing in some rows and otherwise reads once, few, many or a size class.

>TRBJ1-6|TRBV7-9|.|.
CASSLEGINSPLHF
TGTGCCAGCAGCTTAGAAGGGATTAATTCACCCCTCCACTTT
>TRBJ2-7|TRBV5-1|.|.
CASRARETANYEQYF
TGCGCCAGCAGGGCCAGGGAGACAGCGAACTACGAGCAGTACTTC
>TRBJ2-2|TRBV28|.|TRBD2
CASSQAGVPTGELFF
TGTGCCAGCAGTCAGGCGGGGGTACCCACCGGGGAGCTGTTTTTT
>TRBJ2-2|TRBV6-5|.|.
CASSYSPGTGELFF
TGTGCCAGCAGTTACTCTCCTGGCACCGGGGAGCTGTTTTTT
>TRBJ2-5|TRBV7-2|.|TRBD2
CASSFVSGGSGETQYF
TGTGCCAGCAGCTTCGTGTCCGGCGGGAGTGGAGAGACCCAGTACTTC
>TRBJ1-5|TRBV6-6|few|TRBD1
CAIRDRDWEPQHF
TGTGCCATCCGCGACAGGGATTGGGAGCCCCAGCATTTT
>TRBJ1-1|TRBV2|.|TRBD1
CASNGEGALTEAFF
TGTGCCAGCAATGGGGAGGGGGCTCTAACTGAAGCTTTCTTT
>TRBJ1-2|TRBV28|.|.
CASSNKHWGAFGYTF
TGTGCCAGCAGTAATAAACATTGGGGGGCGTTTGGCTACACCTTC
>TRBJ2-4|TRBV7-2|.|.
CASSRGRGDIQYF
TGTGCCAGCAGCCGGGGGCGGGGCGACATTCAGTACTTC
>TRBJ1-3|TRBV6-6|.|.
CASSYEGGSSGNTIYF
TGTGCCAGCAGTTACGAAGGGGGATCCTCTGGAAACACCATATATTTT
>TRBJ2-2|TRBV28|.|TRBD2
CASSLSGGVLNTGELFF
TGTGCCAGCAGTCTCTCGGGAGGGGTCCTTAACACCGGGGAGCTGTTTTTT
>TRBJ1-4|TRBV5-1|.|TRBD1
CASSLGDRVWANEKLFF
TGCGCCAGCAGCTTGGGCGACAGGGTATGGGCTAATGAAAAACTGTTTTTT
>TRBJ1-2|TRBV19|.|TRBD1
CASSKGQSNSYGYTF
TGTGCCAGTAGTAAGGGACAGTCGAATTCCTATGGCTACACCTTC
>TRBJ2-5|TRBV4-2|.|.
CASSQDGSNQETQYF
TGTGCCAGCAGCCAAGACGGGAGCAACCAAGAGACCCAGTACTTC
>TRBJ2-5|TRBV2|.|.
CASSEAPPGPGETQYF
TGTGCCAGCAGTGAAGCGCCCCCGGGGCCCGGAGAGACCCAGTACTTC
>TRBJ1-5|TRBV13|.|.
CASSLGPQQPQHF
TGTGCCAGCAGCTTAGGCCCACAACAGCCCCAGCATTTT
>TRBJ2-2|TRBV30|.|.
CAWSTGKNTGELFF
TGTGCCTGGAGTACAGGGAAAAACACCGGGGAGCTGTTTTTT
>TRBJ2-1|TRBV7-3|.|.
CASSLQEGGEQFF
TGTGCCAGCAGCTTGCAGGAGGGAGGAGAGCAGTTCTTC
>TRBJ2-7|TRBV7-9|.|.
CASSPDSVASYEQYF
TGTGCCAGCAGCCCAGACAGCGTGGCCTCCTACGAGCAGTACTTC
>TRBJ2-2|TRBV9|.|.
CASSRDGLTGELFF
TGTGCCAGCAGCCGGGACGGACTCACCGGGGAGCTGTTTTTT
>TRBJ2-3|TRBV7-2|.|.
CASSQLRLRTDTQYF
TGTGCCAGCAGCCAACTCCGTTTGAGGACAGATACGCAGTATTTT
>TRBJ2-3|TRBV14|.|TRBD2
CASSPIGLAVTDTQYF
TGTGCCAGCAGCCCGATCGGACTAGCGGTCACAGATACGCAGTATTTT